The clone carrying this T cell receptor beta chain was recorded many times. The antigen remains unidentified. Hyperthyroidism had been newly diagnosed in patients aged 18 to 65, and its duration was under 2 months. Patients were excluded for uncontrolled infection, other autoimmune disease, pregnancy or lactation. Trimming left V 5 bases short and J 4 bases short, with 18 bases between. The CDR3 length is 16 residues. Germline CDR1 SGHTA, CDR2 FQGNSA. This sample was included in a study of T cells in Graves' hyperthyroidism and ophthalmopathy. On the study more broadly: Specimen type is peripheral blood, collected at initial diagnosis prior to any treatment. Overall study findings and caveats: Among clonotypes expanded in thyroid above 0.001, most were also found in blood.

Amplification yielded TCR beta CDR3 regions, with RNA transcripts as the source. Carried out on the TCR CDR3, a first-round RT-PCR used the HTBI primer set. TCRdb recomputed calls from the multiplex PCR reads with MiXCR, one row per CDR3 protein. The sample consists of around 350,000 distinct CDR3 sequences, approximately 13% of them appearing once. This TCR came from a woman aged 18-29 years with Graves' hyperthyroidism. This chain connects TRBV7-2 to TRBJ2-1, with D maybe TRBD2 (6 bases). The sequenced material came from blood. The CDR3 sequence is CASSPSVLSGYNEQFF. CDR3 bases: TGTGCCAGCAGCCCGAGCGTACTTAGCGGTTACAATGAGCAGTTCTTC.